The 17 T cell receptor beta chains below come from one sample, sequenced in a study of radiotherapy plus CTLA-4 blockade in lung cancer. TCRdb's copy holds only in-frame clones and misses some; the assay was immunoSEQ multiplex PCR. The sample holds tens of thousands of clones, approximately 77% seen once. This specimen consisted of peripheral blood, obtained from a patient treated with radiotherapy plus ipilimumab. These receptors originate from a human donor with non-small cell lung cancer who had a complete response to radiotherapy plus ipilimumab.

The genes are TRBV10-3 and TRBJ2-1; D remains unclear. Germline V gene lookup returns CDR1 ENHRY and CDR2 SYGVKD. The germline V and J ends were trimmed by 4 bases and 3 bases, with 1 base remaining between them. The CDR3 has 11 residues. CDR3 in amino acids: CAISVYNEQFF. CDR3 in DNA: TGTGCCATCAGTGTCTACAATGAGCAGTTCTTC.

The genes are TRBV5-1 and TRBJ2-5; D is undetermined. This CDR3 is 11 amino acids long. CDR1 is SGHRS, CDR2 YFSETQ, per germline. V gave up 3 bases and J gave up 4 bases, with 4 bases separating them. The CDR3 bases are TGCGCCAGCAGCTCTGCAGAGACCCAGTACTTC. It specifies CASSSAETQYF.

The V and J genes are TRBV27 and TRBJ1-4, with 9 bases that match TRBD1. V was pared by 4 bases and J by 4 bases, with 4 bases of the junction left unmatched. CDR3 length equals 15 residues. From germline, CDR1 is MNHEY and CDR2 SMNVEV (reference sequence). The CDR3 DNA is TGTGCCAGCAGTTCGGACAGGGGATTTAATGAAAAACTGTTTTTT. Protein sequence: CASSSDRGFNEKLFF.

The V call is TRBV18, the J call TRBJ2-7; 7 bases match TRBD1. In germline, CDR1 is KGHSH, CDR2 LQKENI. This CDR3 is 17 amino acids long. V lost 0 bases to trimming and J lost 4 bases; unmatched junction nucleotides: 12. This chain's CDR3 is CASSPPLLDRAGYEQYF. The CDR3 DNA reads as TGTGCCAGCTCACCACCTCTACTCGACAGGGCTGGGTACGAGCAGTACTTC.

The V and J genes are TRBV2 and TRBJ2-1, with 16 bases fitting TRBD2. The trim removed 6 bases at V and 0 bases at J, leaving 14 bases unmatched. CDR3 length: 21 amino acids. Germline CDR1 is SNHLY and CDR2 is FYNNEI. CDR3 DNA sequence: TGTGCCAGCAGCCCCAGGAGGCCGGGACTAGCGGGAGGGAGCTCCTACAATGAGCAGTTCTTC. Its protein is CASSPRRPGLAGGSSYNEQFF.

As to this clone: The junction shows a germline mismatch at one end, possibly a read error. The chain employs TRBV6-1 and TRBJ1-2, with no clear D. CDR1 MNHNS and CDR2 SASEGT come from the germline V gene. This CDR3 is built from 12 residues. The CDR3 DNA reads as TGTGCCAGCAGTGATAATTTAGATTTAGTGGGCTTC. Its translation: CASSDNLDLVGF.

CDR3 DNA sequence: TGTGCCATCAAAGGTGGAGACTATGGCTACACCTTC. This translates into CAIKGGDYGYTF. The gene calls are TRBV10-3 and TRBJ1-2; D call uncertain. This CDR3 comprises 12 residues. V was shortened by 7 bases and J by 3 bases, with 9 bases between the two germline ends. Germline V gene data show CDR1 as ENHRY and CDR2 as SYGVKD.

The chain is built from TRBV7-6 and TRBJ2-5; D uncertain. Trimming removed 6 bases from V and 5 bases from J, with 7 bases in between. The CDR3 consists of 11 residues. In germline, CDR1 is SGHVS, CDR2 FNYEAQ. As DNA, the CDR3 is TGTGCCAGCAGGTATGAGGAGACCCAGTACTTC. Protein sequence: CASRYEETQYF.

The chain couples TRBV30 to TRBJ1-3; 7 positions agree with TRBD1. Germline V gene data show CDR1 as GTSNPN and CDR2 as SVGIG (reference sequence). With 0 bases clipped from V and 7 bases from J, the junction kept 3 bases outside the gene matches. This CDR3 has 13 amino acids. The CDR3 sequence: CAWSVDRRNTIYF. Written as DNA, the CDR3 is TGTGCCTGGAGTGTGGACAGGCGGAACACCATATATTTT.

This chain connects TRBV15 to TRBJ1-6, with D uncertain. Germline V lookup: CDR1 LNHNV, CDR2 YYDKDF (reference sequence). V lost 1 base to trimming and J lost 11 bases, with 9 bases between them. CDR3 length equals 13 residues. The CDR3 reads CATSRGDGTPLHF. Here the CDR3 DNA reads TGTGCCACCAGCAGAGGGGATGGCACACCCCTCCACTTT.

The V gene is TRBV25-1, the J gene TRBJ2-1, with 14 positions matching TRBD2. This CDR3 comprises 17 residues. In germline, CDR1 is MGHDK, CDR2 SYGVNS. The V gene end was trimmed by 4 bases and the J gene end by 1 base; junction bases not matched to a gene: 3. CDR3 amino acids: CASSAGLAGGSYNEQFF. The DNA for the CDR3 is TGTGCCAGCAGTGCTGGACTAGCGGGAGGTTCCTACAATGAGCAGTTCTTC.

This CDR3 reads CATQAWRGQDNEQFF. CDR3 nucleotides: TGTGCCACCCAGGCCTGGAGGGGGCAAGACAATGAGCAGTTCTTC. The V and J genes are TRBV19 and TRBJ2-1; a possible D gene is TRBD1 (7 bases). The CDR3 spans 15 residues. Trimming shortened V by 10 bases and J by 5 bases, and 21 bases separated the two germline ends. Per germline, CDR1 LNHDA and CDR2 SQIVND (reference sequence).

The CDR3 loop reads CASKRGTATNEKLFF. The CDR3 DNA sequence: TGTGCCAGCAAAAGGGGGACAGCAACTAATGAAAAACTGTTTTTT. The rearrangement uses TRBV2 and TRBJ1-4, with 7 positions matching TRBD1. Germline CDR1 SNHLY, CDR2 FYNNEI. The CDR3 runs to 15 residues. V gave up 7 bases and J gave up 0 bases; unmatched junction bases: 5.

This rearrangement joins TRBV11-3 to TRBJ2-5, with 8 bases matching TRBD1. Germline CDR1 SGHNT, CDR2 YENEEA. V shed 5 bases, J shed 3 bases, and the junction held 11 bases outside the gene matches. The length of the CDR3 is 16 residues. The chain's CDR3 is CASSSGQGGEEETQYF. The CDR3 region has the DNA TGTGCCAGCAGCAGCGGACAGGGAGGTGAAGAAGAGACCCAGTACTTC.

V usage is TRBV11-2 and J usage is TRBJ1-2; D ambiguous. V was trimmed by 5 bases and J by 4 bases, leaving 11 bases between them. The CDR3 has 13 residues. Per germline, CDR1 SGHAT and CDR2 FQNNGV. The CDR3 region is CASSPGVGYGYTF. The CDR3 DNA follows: TGTGCCAGCAGCCCAGGCGTTGGCTATGGCTACACCTTC.

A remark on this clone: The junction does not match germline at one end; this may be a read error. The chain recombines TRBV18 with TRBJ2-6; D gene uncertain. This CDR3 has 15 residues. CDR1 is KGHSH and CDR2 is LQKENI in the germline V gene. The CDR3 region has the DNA TGTGCCAGCTCACCTCCGGAGCTTGGGTCCAACGTCCTGACTTTC. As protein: CASSPPELGSNVLTF.

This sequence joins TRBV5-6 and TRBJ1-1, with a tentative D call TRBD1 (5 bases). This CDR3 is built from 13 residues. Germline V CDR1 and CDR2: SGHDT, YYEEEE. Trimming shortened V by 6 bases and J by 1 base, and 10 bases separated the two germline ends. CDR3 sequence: CASTLTANTEAFF. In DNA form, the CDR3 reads TGTGCCAGCACCCTGACAGCGAACACTGAAGCTTTCTTT.